The 4 T cell receptor beta chains below all came from one sample that was sequenced in a study of blood T cell repertoires in COVID-19. Generated by immunoSEQ multiplex PCR, the TCRdb table keeps only in-frame clones and is missing some. The profile covers 150,000 or so clones, with 85% to 90% appearing a single time and about 7% taken by the ten largest. Sequencing input: peripheral blood. The receptors shown here come from a man aged 45 to 65 with active or convalescent COVID-19.

V and J are TRBV24-1 and TRBJ2-3; 7 bases map to TRBD1. The CDR3 extends over 15 amino acids. Germline V lookup: CDR1 KGHDR, CDR2 SFDVKD. V gave up 2 bases and J gave up 1 base; unmatched junction bases: 2. Here the CDR3 DNA reads TGTGCCACCAGTGATTACACAGGGGGCACAGATACGCAGTATTTT. Its translation is CATSDYTGGTDTQYF.

This chain uses TRBV14 with TRBJ1-6, with D perhaps TRBD1 (5 bases). Germline loops: CDR1 SGHDN, CDR2 FVKESK. The CDR3 has 17 amino acids. The V gene lost 3 bases and the J gene lost 9 bases, with 21 bases spanning the gap. The CDR3 DNA follows: TGTGCCAGCAGCCAGTACACGACAGAGGCCTTTGGTTCACCCCTCCACTTT. Translation: CASSQYTTEAFGSPLHF.

This chain connects TRBV25-1 to TRBJ2-5, with D perhaps matching TRBD2 (6 bases). V lost 4 bases and J lost 9, with 15 bases in between. The CDR3 consists of 13 residues. Per the germline V gene, CDR1 is MGHDK and CDR2 is SYGVNS. The CDR3 here is CASSVSGPGAQYF. CDR3 coding DNA: TGTGCCAGCAGTGTGTCCGGGCCGGGGGCCCAGTACTTC.

The chain is built from TRBV11-2 and TRBJ2-5, with 8 bases identical to TRBD2. Per the germline V gene, CDR1 is SGHAT and CDR2 is FQNNGV. The CDR3 has 16 residues. V was clipped by 4 bases and J by 1 base; unmatched bases: 8. The CDR3 bases are TGTGCCAGCAGCTCCGAGGGGACTAGAGGCCAAGAGACCCAGTACTTC. Amino acids: CASSSEGTRGQETQYF.